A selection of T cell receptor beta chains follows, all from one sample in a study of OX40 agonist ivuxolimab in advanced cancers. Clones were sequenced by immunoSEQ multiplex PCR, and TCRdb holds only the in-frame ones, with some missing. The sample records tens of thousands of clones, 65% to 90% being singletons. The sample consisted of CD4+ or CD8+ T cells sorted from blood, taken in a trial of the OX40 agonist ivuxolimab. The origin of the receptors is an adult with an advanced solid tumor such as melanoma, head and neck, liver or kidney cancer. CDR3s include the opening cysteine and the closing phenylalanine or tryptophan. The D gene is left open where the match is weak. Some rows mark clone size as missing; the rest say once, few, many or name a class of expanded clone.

TGCACCAGCAGCACTGGACTAGCGGGAGGGTACGAGCAGTACTTC,CTSSTGLAGGYEQYF,NA,TRBJ2-7,TRBD2,TRBV4-1
TGCGCCAGCAGCAGCTACACTGGAAAGCCCCAGCATTTT,CASSSYTGKPQHF,NA,TRBJ1-5,NA,TRBV5-1
TGTGCCAGCTCTCGGGACCGAGCCTATGGCTACACCTTC,CASSRDRAYGYTF,NA,TRBJ1-2,NA,TRBV18
TGTGCCAGCAGCGCACAGGGGGCTGCTACTGAAGCTTTCTTT,CASSAQGAATEAFF,NA,TRBJ1-1,TRBD1,TRBV9
TGTGCCAGCAGTCAGGGACCAGGGGAGACCCAGTACTTC,CASSQGPGETQYF,NA,TRBJ2-5,NA,TRBV27
TGTGCCAGCAGTGAAAGGGGTGGACAGGGGGCGCAGGATGAGCAGTTCTTC,CASSERGGQGAQDEQFF,NA,TRBJ2-1,TRBD1,TRBV6-1
TGTGCCACCAGCAAGCCTTCGGGGGGCACCTTCTCTGGAAACACCATATATTTT,CATSKPSGGTFSGNTIYF,NA,TRBJ1-3,NA,TRBV15
TGTGCCAGCAGCTCCCCGACCCCGCCTGGAAACACCATATATTTT,CASSSPTPPGNTIYF,NA,TRBJ1-3,NA,TRBV7-2
TGTGCCAGGATAGGGAGAGCGTATGATACCCTCCACTTT,CARIGRAYDTLHF,NA,TRBJ1-6,NA,TRBV6-5
TGCGCCAGCAGAAGTCTCGGGGCGTACCAAGAGACCCAGTACTTC,CASRSLGAYQETQYF,once,TRBJ2-5,NA,TRBV5-1
TGCAGCGTTGGACTCCTTCTTTACAATGAGCAGTTCTTC,CSVGLLLYNEQFF,NA,TRBJ2-1,NA,TRBV29-1
TGTGCCAGTAGTATAGGATTTGGGGGTGTCTTCGAGACCCAGTACTTC,CASSIGFGGVFETQYF,NA,TRBJ2-5,NA,TRBV19
TGTGCCAGCAGGGGGGTGGGCCTGAACACTGAAGCTTTCTTT,CASRGVGLNTEAFF,NA,TRBJ1-1,NA,TRBV28
TGTGCTAGTGGTCTCTGGGAGGCGGAAGCTTTCTTT,CASGLWEAEAFF,NA,TRBJ1-1,NA,TRBV12-5
TGTGCCAGCAGCTTGGCCGCCACGGGGGGGCTAAAGACCCAGTACTTC,CASSLAATGGLKTQYF,once,TRBJ2-5,TRBD2,TRBV5-4
TGTGCCAGCAGCTCTACCGAAGGGGCAGATACGCAGTATTTT,CASSSTEGADTQYF,NA,TRBJ2-3,NA,TRBV11-2
TGTGCCAGCAGCCTAGCCTCCGCGAACACCGGGGAGCTGTTTTTT,CASSLASANTGELFF,NA,TRBJ2-2,NA,TRBV14
TGCGCCAGCAGCTTGGGGCAGGGCGGCTACAATGAGCAGTTCTTC,CASSLGQGGYNEQFF,NA,TRBJ2-1,NA,TRBV5-1
TGTGCCAGCAGCTCGCTTCAGGGGCGTGGTGAAGCTTTCTTT,CASSSLQGRGEAFF,NA,TRBJ1-1,NA,TRBV11-2
TGTGCCAGCAGCGCGAGGCGAGGGGGTGGAAACACCATATATTTT,CASSARRGGGNTIYF,few,TRBJ1-3,NA,TRBV9
TGTGCTAGTGGTTTCCGGGACAGGACCAACACCGGGGAGCTGTTTTTT,CASGFRDRTNTGELFF,NA,TRBJ2-2,TRBD1,TRBV12-5
TGTGCCAGCGCCCCTCTGAACACCGGGGAGCTGTTTTTT,CASAPLNTGELFF,NA,TRBJ2-2,NA,TRBV11-3
TGTGCCAGCAGCCAAGGCGGACTTCGGGTAGAGACCCAGTACTTC,CASSQGGLRVETQYF,NA,TRBJ2-5,NA,TRBV4-2
TGTGCCATCAGATTCGAGAAGCGACAACTAGCCTACGAGCAGTACTTC,CAIRFEKRQLAYEQYF,NA,TRBJ2-7,NA,TRBV10-3
TGTGCCAGCAGCGCACGCCGGGACACGAACACTGAAGCTTTCTTT,CASSARRDTNTEAFF,NA,TRBJ1-1,NA,TRBV7-9
TGCGCCAGCAGTTCCCTCGGGGGGCCAGATACGCAGTATTTT,CASSSLGGPDTQYF,NA,TRBJ2-3,NA,TRBV5-1
TGCGCCAGCCGGGACAGTCGCTCTGGGGCCAACGTCCTGACTTTC,CASRDSRSGANVLTF,NA,TRBJ2-6,TRBD1,TRBV23-1
TGTGCCAGCGGCGACCAATTCAAAAACATTCAGTACTTC,CASGDQFKNIQYF,NA,TRBJ2-4,NA,TRBV28
TGCGCCAGCAGCTCGGGACTAGCGGGAGGTTACAATGAGCAGTTCTTC,CASSSGLAGGYNEQFF,NA,TRBJ2-1,TRBD2,TRBV5-1
TGTGCCAGCAGCCGTCGACAGGTATACAATGAGCAGTTCTTC,CASSRRQVYNEQFF,NA,TRBJ2-1,NA,TRBV7-2
TGTGCCAGTAGTGGACGGACTAATTCACCCCTCCACTTT,CASSGRTNSPLHF,few,TRBJ1-6,NA,TRBV19
TGCGCCAGCAGCCGACAGGGGAACACTGAAGCTTTCTTT,CASSRQGNTEAFF,few,TRBJ1-1,TRBD1,TRBV4-1
TGTGCCAGCATGCCCACAGGGTTCAAAGGGAACACCGGGGAGCTGTTTTTT,CASMPTGFKGNTGELFF,once,TRBJ2-2,NA,TRBV27
TGTGCCAGCAGCACCTCCAGCAGCGAGCAGTACTTC,CASSTSSSEQYF,NA,TRBJ2-7,NA,TRBV7-9
TGTGCCAGCAGCCAAGATTGGGCCAGGGTTTCACCCCTCCACTTT,CASSQDWARVSPLHF,few,TRBJ1-6,NA,TRBV14
TGCAGCGTCGACAGGGGCCATGGCTACACCTTC,CSVDRGHGYTF,NA,TRBJ1-2,TRBD1,TRBV29-1
TGTGCCACCAGCAGAGATGAGGGGACCCTACGCTCTGGAAACACCATATATTTT,CATSRDEGTLRSGNTIYF,NA,TRBJ1-3,NA,TRBV15
TGTGCCAGCAGCCCTCAGGAGGGGAGACAAGAGACCCAGTACTTC,CASSPQEGRQETQYF,NA,TRBJ2-5,NA,TRBV7-9
TGTGCCAGCAGCGCTTTAGGTGCCAGCTTAGATACGCAGTATTTT,CASSALGASLDTQYF,NA,TRBJ2-3,NA,TRBV7-3
TGTGCCAGTAGTACGGACAGGTACCCCTATGAGACCCAGTACTTC,CASSTDRYPYETQYF,NA,TRBJ2-5,TRBD1,TRBV19
TGTGCCAGCAGCTGGAAGGGGGTAGAGACCCAGTACTTC,CASSWKGVETQYF,NA,TRBJ2-5,NA,TRBV11-3
TGTGCCAGCAGTAGGGGGTATGGAAACACCATATATTTT,CASSRGYGNTIYF,NA,TRBJ1-3,NA,TRBV7-2
TGTGCCAGCAGGAGGGACAGGCCAGAAGGAAACACCATATATTTT,CASRRDRPEGNTIYF,NA,TRBJ1-3,TRBD1,TRBV6-4
TGTGCCAGCAGCCCCACAGGGGTCAATCAGCCCCAGCATTTT,CASSPTGVNQPQHF,NA,TRBJ1-5,TRBD1,TRBV9
TGTGCCAGCAGCCGGAGACAGGGGTGGGGCGATGAGCAGTTCTTC,CASSRRQGWGDEQFF,NA,TRBJ2-1,TRBD1,TRBV5-8
TGTGCCTGGAGTTACGGAGGGGGAAACGAGCAGTACTTC,CAWSYGGGNEQYF,NA,TRBJ2-7,NA,TRBV30
TGTGCCAGCAGCCCTAGGGTTGACACTGAAGCTTTCTTT,CASSPRVDTEAFF,few,TRBJ1-1,NA,TRBV9
TGTGCCAGCAGCTACGGTCAGGGTGGGGGCACTGAAGCTTTCTTT,CASSYGQGGGTEAFF,NA,TRBJ1-1,NA,TRBV7-2
TGTGCCAGCAGTTACTCCTTGGCGAGAACAGATACGCAGTATTTT,CASSYSLARTDTQYF,once,TRBJ2-3,NA,TRBV6-5
TGTGCCAGTAGTATGGAGCCATCCTCTAACTATGGCTACACCTTC,CASSMEPSSNYGYTF,NA,TRBJ1-2,NA,TRBV19
TGTGCCACCCTCTCGGGGGGCACAGATACGCAGTATTTT,CATLSGGTDTQYF,few,TRBJ2-3,NA,TRBV28
TGTGCCAGCAGGGAGACTAGCAACAGGAATGAGCAGTTCTTC,CASRETSNRNEQFF,NA,TRBJ2-1,TRBD2,TRBV2